Listed below are T cell receptor beta chains from one sample, sequenced in a study of blood T cells in healthy people across ages. TCRdb used MiXCR to reprocess the 5' RACE reads, holding one entry per CDR3 protein. The top ten hold approximately 23% of the sample, which has about 800,000 distinct CDR3 sequences, 58% seen once. The sequencing sample was made of blood. These TCRs come from a man aged 30 to 45 in good health. Each CDR3 is given with its conserved first and last residue. Some rows mark clone size as missing; the rest say once, few, many or name a class of expanded clone.

clone_size | j_call | v_call | cdr3_aa
once | TRBJ1-2 | TRBV6-5 | CASSDRHREYGYTF
. | TRBJ2-4 | TRBV7-9 | CASSVSLKNIQYF
. | TRBJ2-7 | TRBV7-9 | CASSLVPSGGELVSEQYF
. | TRBJ2-1 | TRBV9 | CASSVSGSNEQFF
few | TRBJ2-3 | TRBV5-1 | CASSFGRDTDTQYF
. | TRBJ2-3 | TRBV29-1 | CSVTTERDTQYF
once | TRBJ2-5 | TRBV18 | CASSPPDRAETQYF
few | TRBJ2-1 | TRBV29-1 | CSPRVAGVLFSYNEQFF
. | TRBJ2-1 | TRBV10-3 | CAISPGQGSYNEQFF
. | TRBJ2-5 | TRBV12-3/TRBV12-4 | CASRMTSGRRETQYF
. | TRBJ2-5 | TRBV3-1 | CASRPGGFKQETQYF
. | TRBJ2-1 | TRBV4-3 | CASSQERGLAPNEQFF
. | TRBJ1-4 | TRBV7-8 | CASSPQGATNEKLFF
. | TRBJ1-5 | TRBV19 | CASSDGTGSPDQPQHF
once | TRBJ2-3 | TRBV20-1 | CSASDSYRDRDTDTQYF
. | TRBJ2-3 | TRBV2 | CASSDQRGGGDTQYF
few | TRBJ2-5 | TRBV7-9 | CASSPGVGSGIYEQYF
. | TRBJ2-3 | TRBV20-1 | CSARRGAEDTDTQYF
few | TRBJ2-1 | TRBV7-9 | CASSFAPRLAGVRNEQFF
. | TRBJ2-7 | TRBV28 | CASSEGTAYEQYF
few | TRBJ2-7 | TRBV27 | CASSYGPGYEQYF
few | TRBJ2-5 | TRBV7-2 | CASSLQRSQETQYF